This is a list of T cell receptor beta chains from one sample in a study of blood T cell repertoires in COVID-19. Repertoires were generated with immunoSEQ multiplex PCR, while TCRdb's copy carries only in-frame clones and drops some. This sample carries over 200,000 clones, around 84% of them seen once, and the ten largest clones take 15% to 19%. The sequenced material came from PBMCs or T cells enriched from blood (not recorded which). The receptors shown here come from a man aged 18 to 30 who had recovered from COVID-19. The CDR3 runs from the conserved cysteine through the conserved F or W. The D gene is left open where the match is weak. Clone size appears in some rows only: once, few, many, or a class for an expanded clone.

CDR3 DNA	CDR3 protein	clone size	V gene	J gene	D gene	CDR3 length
TGTGCCAGCAGCCCGGGACGGACAGCAATCGGTTCACCCCTCCACTTT	CASSPGRTAIGSPLHF	few	TRBV5-4	TRBJ1-6	-	16
TGTGCCAGCAGACCGGAGTTGGGGCAAGGCTACACCTTC	CASRPELGQGYTF	-	TRBV6-5	TRBJ1-2	-	13
TGTGCCAGCAGCTCCGGGACAGGGGGTTTCTATGGCTACACCTTC	CASSSGTGGFYGYTF	-	TRBV7-9	TRBJ1-2	TRBD1	15
TGTGCCAGCAGTGAAAGCGGGCCTTATGGCTACACCTTC	CASSESGPYGYTF	-	TRBV2	TRBJ1-2	-	13
TGTGCCAGCAGCCCGGGTTGGCAGCATAATAATTCACCCCTCCACTTT	CASSPGWQHNNSPLHF	-	TRBV9	TRBJ1-6	-	16
TGTGCCAGCAGACGGGGACAGGGGGGCTACGAGCAGTACTTC	CASRRGQGGYEQYF	-	TRBV11-3	TRBJ2-7	TRBD1	14
TGTGCCAGTAGTATCTTCCCGGGGACTCCGAACACTGAAGCTTTCTTT	CASSIFPGTPNTEAFF	-	TRBV19	TRBJ1-1	-	16
TGTGCCAGCAGCCCTAAAGTCCCGGGACTAGCGGAGGGGCGCAATGAGCAGTTCTTC	CASSPKVPGLAEGRNEQFF	-	TRBV13	TRBJ2-1	TRBD2	19
TGTGCCAGCAGCGTAGGGGTCCCGGGGAATTCACCCCTCCACTTT	CASSVGVPGNSPLHF	-	TRBV9	TRBJ1-6	-	15
TGTGCCTGGAGTGTAAGGACAGAAAACTATGGCTACACCTTC	CAWSVRTENYGYTF	-	TRBV30	TRBJ1-2	-	14
TGTGCCAGCAGCCAGGAGGGGGCAGGTGGCTATGGCTACACCTTC	CASSQEGAGGYGYTF	-	TRBV3-1/TRBV3-2	TRBJ1-2	TRBD1	15
TGTGCCATCAGAGCGACTAGCGGGAGCTCCTACAATGAGCAGTTCTTC	CAIRATSGSSYNEQFF	-	TRBV10-3	TRBJ2-1	TRBD2	16
TGTGCCAGCAGTTACGGGGCGAATCAGCCCCAGCATTTT	CASSYGANQPQHF	-	TRBV6-6	TRBJ1-5	-	13
TGTGCCAGCAGAATGGAATTTGACCTAGGAGATAATTCACCCCTCCACTTT	CASRMEFDLGDNSPLHF	-	TRBV27	TRBJ1-6	-	17
TGCAGCGTTGAGTTGTGGAACTACGCCCTAGTGAAGCAGTATTTT	CSVELWNYALVKQYF	once	TRBV29-1	TRBJ2-3	-	15
TGTGCTAGTGCTGTGACTAGCGGGAGAGGTCGAGAGACCCAGTACTTC	CASAVTSGRGRETQYF	few	TRBV12-5	TRBJ2-5	TRBD2	16
TGCGCCAGCAGCTTGTTTCCCGGCGACAGTGGTGCTTTCTTT	CASSLFPGDSGAFF	-	TRBV5-1	TRBJ1-1	-	14
TGTGCCAGCAGCCAAGCCTGGGACAGGGGCACTGAAGCTTTCTTT	CASSQAWDRGTEAFF	once	TRBV3-1/TRBV3-2	TRBJ1-1	TRBD1	15
TGTGCCAGCAGCTCAACCGGGACAGGGGGCGGCGGCACTGAAGCTTTCTTT	CASSSTGTGGGGTEAFF	-	TRBV7-8	TRBJ1-1	TRBD1	17
TGCGCCAGCAGACGTGCGGGGGGCGCGTCGGGAGGCTACACCTTC	CASRRAGGASGGYTF	-	TRBV4-1	TRBJ1-2	-	15
TGTGCCAGCAGCCACACAGGAACAGGAAACACCTTC	CASSHTGTGNTF	-	TRBV3-1/TRBV3-2	TRBJ1-2	-	12
TGCGCCAGCAGCCAACTATACGAGCAGTACTTC	CASSQLYEQYF	few	TRBV4-1	TRBJ2-7	-	11
TGTGCCAGCAGCTTCGACACGTCCGAGCAGTACTTC	CASSFDTSEQYF	-	TRBV7-9	TRBJ2-7	-	12
TGTGCCAGCAGCCAAGGTTTCCGCGGGGCTGGGGCCAACGTCCTGACTTTC	CASSQGFRGAGANVLTF	-	TRBV3-1/TRBV3-2	TRBJ2-6	-	17
TGTGCCAGCAGTTCCGGCAGGGGTACTGAAGCTTTCTTT	CASSSGRGTEAFF	few	TRBV27	TRBJ1-1	-	13
TGTGCCAGCAGCTTGGAGCGGGGGTTGGTAGCCTTCCCCCTCCACTTT	CASSLERGLVAFPLHF	-	TRBV5-6	TRBJ1-6	-	16
TGCGCCAGCAGCCAAGAACAGGGGGCCTACGCGTACGAGCAGTACTTC	CASSQEQGAYAYEQYF	-	TRBV5-1	TRBJ2-7	TRBD1	16
TGTGCCATCACGGGGGGCGCAGGTCAGCCCCAGCATTTT	CAITGGAGQPQHF	-	TRBV10-3	TRBJ1-5	-	13
TGTGCCAGCAGTTACGCCAGCGGGAGGCCAGATACGCAGTATTTT	CASSYASGRPDTQYF	-	TRBV6-5	TRBJ2-3	TRBD2	15
TGTGCCACTTGGGCACAGGGTAGTTCACCCCTCCACTTT	CATWAQGSSPLHF	-	TRBV6-5	TRBJ1-6	-	13
TGTGCCAGTAGTATAGGGACAGGTGGCAATCAGCCCCAGCATTTT	CASSIGTGGNQPQHF	-	TRBV19	TRBJ1-5	TRBD1	15
TGTGCCAGCAGCTTAGCCCCCGTTCGCACTGAAGCTTTCTTT	CASSLAPVRTEAFF	-	TRBV7-6	TRBJ1-1	-	14
TGTGCCAGCAGCTTCCGGGACACCGGCAATCAGCCCCAGCATTTT	CASSFRDTGNQPQHF	few	TRBV7-2	TRBJ1-5	-	15
TGCGCCAGCCGTCGCGACGGGAAACTGTTTTTT	CASRRDGKLFF	-	TRBV5-1	TRBJ1-4	-	11
TGTGCCACCAGCAGAGATCGTTTCTCGGCCTACGAGCAGTACTTC	CATSRDRFSAYEQYF	-	TRBV15	TRBJ2-7	-	15